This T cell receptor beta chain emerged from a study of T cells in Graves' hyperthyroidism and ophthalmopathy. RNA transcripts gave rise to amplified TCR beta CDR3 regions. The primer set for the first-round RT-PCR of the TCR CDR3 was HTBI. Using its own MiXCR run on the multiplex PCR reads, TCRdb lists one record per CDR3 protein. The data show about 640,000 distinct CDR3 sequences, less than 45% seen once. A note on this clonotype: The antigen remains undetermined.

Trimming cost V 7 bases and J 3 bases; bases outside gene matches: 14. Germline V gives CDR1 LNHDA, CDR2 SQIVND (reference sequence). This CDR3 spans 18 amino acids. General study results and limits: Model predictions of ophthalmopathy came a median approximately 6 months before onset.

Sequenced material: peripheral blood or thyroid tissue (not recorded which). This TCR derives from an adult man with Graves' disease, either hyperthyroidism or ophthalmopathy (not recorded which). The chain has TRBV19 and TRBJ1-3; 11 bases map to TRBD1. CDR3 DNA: TGTGCCAGTAATATCGCCGGGAGCGGGACAGGGGGTGGAAACACCATATATTTT. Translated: CASNIAGSGTGGGNTIYF.